A selection of T cell receptor beta chains follows, all from one sample in a study of cytomegalovirus exposure and HLA in healthy donors. The protocol was immunoSEQ multiplex PCR, while the TCRdb copy is restricted to in-frame clones and leaves out a portion. The sample gives hundreds of thousands of clones, over 60% of which show up once; 1.8% is in the top ten. The specimen was PBMCs. The receptors shown here come from a male donor in good health and CMV-seronegative. CDR3s include the opening cysteine and the closing phenylalanine or tryptophan. The order of the fields is V gene, J gene, CDR3 protein.

V: TRBV19; J: TRBJ1-1; CDR3: CASRTLGQTTKGAEAFF
V: TRBV2; J: TRBJ2-1; CDR3: CASSSRTSETNNEQFF
V: TRBV19; J: TRBJ1-4; CDR3: CASRQVVNEKLFF
V: TRBV29-1; J: TRBJ1-1; CDR3: CSVGRDRGPYTEAFF
V: TRBV4-1; J: TRBJ1-2; CDR3: CASSQADSLNYGYTF
V: TRBV6-5; J: TRBJ2-7; CDR3: CASSFLAESSYEQYF
V: TRBV5-1; J: TRBJ1-3; CDR3: CASGGDSGNTIYF
V: TRBV7-2; J: TRBJ2-2; CDR3: CASSYRTGGTGELFF
V: TRBV21-1; J: TRBJ2-7; CDR3: CASSKGQGRFRRYLYEQYF
V: TRBV5-6; J: TRBJ1-2; CDR3: CASSFRDRPNYGYTF
V: TRBV7-9; J: TRBJ2-7; CDR3: CASSLGTYEQYF
V: TRBV27; J: TRBJ2-2; CDR3: CASKQGQESTGELFF
V: TRBV15; J: TRBJ1-1; CDR3: CATREFGRGTEAFF
V: TRBV27; J: TRBJ2-7; CDR3: CASSYQGASYEQYF
V: TRBV27; J: TRBJ1-6; CDR3: CASSLLAGYNSPLHF
V: TRBV5-1; J: TRBJ1-1; CDR3: CASSPQGQGATEAFF
V: TRBV6-4; J: TRBJ2-1; CDR3: CASRGGTGNEQFF
V: TRBV11-2; J: TRBJ2-7; CDR3: CASSLGILADEQYF
V: TRBV7-9; J: TRBJ1-1; CDR3: CASSLQTGGQAEAFF
V: TRBV6-6; J: TRBJ1-5; CDR3: CASKYAFGQNNQPQHF
V: TRBV9; J: TRBJ2-7; CDR3: CASSGGGGTGSSYEQYF
V: TRBV19; J: TRBJ2-1; CDR3: CASRPPRDRLYNEQFF
V: TRBV5-4; J: TRBJ2-1; CDR3: CASSLTGQGGNEQFF
V: TRBV29-1; J: TRBJ2-1; CDR3: CSLWGLAGSDEQFF
V: TRBV7-9; J: TRBJ1-1; CDR3: CASRRGNTEAFF
V: TRBV7-8; J: TRBJ2-7; CDR3: CASSPRTGAGYF
V: TRBV11-2; J: -; CDR3: CASSLAGTGGATEQYF
V: TRBV11-3; J: TRBJ2-3; CDR3: CASSLTGGTDTQYF
V: TRBV28; J: TRBJ2-1; CDR3: CASSPTSGRASNEQFF
V: TRBV5-1; J: TRBJ2-3; CDR3: CASSKRLAGGTDTQYF
V: TRBV7-9; J: TRBJ1-5; CDR3: CASSWAGGSNQPQHF
V: TRBV19; J: TRBJ1-1; CDR3: CASSIQGVGTEAFF
V: TRBV5-1; J: TRBJ1-2; CDR3: CASSLDSGGYTF
V: TRBV9; J: TRBJ1-1; CDR3: CASSSVGAGTEAFF
V: TRBV5-4; J: TRBJ1-2; CDR3: CSVGGNYGYTF
V: TRBV19; J: TRBJ2-5; CDR3: CASTQQGGSETQYF
V: TRBV19; J: TRBJ1-1; CDR3: CASRTLTGATNTEAFF
V: TRBV7-6; J: TRBJ2-7; CDR3: CASSLGQGVNEQYF
V: TRBV4-3; J: TRBJ2-2; CDR3: CASSQGTGVNTGELFF
V: TRBV7-9; J: TRBJ1-2; CDR3: CASSGTWSRGDGYTF
V: TRBV4-1; J: TRBJ2-2; CDR3: CASSQGLAALLTGELFF
V: TRBV5-1; J: TRBJ2-7; CDR3: CASSPGTNYEQYF
V: TRBV18; J: TRBJ1-1; CDR3: CASSRGGATEAFF
V: TRBV6-5; J: TRBJ2-7; CDR3: CASSSGGANYEQYF
V: TRBV5-6; J: TRBJ2-6; CDR3: CASSLASSLPF
V: TRBV28; J: TRBJ1-4; CDR3: CASSLTAATNEKLFF